A single sample is the source of the 27 T cell receptor beta chains below, sequenced in a study of blood T cell repertoires in COVID-19. The method was immunoSEQ multiplex PCR; TCRdb's version includes in-frame clones alone and lacks a portion of them. The sample has about 150,000 clones, around 73% seen once; the top ten hold just over 6%. Sequencing was performed on PBMCs or T cells enriched from blood (not recorded which). These receptors all stem from a woman in her 50s who had recovered from COVID-19.

For the CDR3, the DNA is TGTGCCACAGGTGGGGGGGAAGAGACCCAGTACTTC. Translating it yields CATGGGEETQYF. This chain uses TRBV24-1 with TRBJ2-5, with 7 bases aligning to TRBD2. The germline V gene encodes CDR1 KGHDR and CDR2 SFDVKD. V shed 10 bases, J shed 3 bases, and the junction held 4 bases outside the gene matches. This CDR3 comprises 12 residues.

The chain carries TRBV2 and TRBJ2-5, with 12 bases that match TRBD2. The V gene end was trimmed by 2 bases and the J gene end by 5 bases; junction bases not matched to a gene: 15. The germline V gene has CDR1 SNHLY and CDR2 FYNNEI. The CDR3 has 19 amino acids. CDR3 residues: CASSEPRGPSGGAWETQYF. CDR3 nucleotides: TGTGCCAGCAGTGAACCACGCGGTCCTAGCGGGGGGGCCTGGGAGACCCAGTACTTC.

This sequence joins TRBV7-2 and TRBJ2-7, with 9 bases identical to TRBD2. Germline CDR1 reads SGHTA; CDR2 reads FQGNSA. The V segment lost 5 bases and the J segment 4 bases; nucleotides outside the gene matches: 9. The CDR3 spans 15 residues. The CDR3 protein is CASSPIMSGGYEQYF. For the CDR3, the DNA is TGTGCCAGCAGCCCCATAATGAGCGGGGGGTACGAGCAGTACTTC.

This clone was observed a single time. The chain combines TRBV18 with TRBJ1-1, with 9 bases lining up with TRBD1. In germline, CDR1 is KGHSH, CDR2 LQKENI. The CDR3 totals 15 residues. With 2 bases clipped from V and 3 bases from J, the junction kept 4 bases outside the gene matches. The CDR3 coding sequence is TGTGCCAGCTCACCAATACAGGGGGCGGACACTGAAGCTTTCTTT. Protein product: CASSPIQGADTEAFF. Full variable domain (outside the CDR3, taken from reference TRBV18 and TRBJ1-1): NAGVMQNPRHLVRRRGQEARLRCSPMKGHSHVYWYRQLPEEGLKFMVYLQKENIIDESGMPKERFSAEFPKEGPSILRIQQVVRGDSAAYFCASSPIQGADTEAFFGQGTRLTVV.

The rearrangement joins TRBV4-2 to TRBJ1-1; TRBD1 is a possible D gene (6 bases). The CDR3 spans 16 residues. Trimming removed 4 bases at V and 3 bases at J, with 18 bases between. Per germline, CDR1 LGHNA and CDR2 YNFKEQ. As DNA, the CDR3 is TGTGCCAGCAGCCCAGGACAGCCACCTCGGGACACTGAAGCTTTCTTT. This translates into CASSPGQPPRDTEAFF.

For the CDR3, the DNA is TGTGCCAGCTCACCACAGGAGGTCTACGAGCAGTACTTC. Amino acids: CASSPQEVYEQYF. The chain employs TRBV18 and TRBJ2-7; D is perhaps TRBD2 (5 bases). Trimming took off 1 base at V and 3 bases at J, with 7 bases between the two ends. The CDR3 covers 13 residues. Germline V gene data show CDR1 as KGHSH and CDR2 as LQKENI.

This rearrangement joins TRBV24-1 to TRBJ2-3, with no clear D. The CDR3 is 13 amino acids. The germline CDR1 and CDR2 sequences are KGHDR and SFDVKD. V lost 10 bases to trimming and J lost 2 bases, with 12 bases between them. DNA for the CDR3: TGTGCCACACAAGCGCGCCTCACAGATACGCAGTATTTT. Protein: CATQARLTDTQYF.

J is TRBJ1-6 and V is TRBV7-2; 10 bases agree with TRBD1. The germline CDR1 and CDR2 sequences are SGHTA and FQGNSA. Trimming removed 5 bases from V and 2 bases from J; junction bases left unmatched: 12. The CDR3 has 19 residues. CDR3 in DNA: TGTGCCAGCAGCCCCGGGACAGGGGACCCTTCGCCCTATAATTCACCCCTCCACTTT. This translates into CASSPGTGDPSPYNSPLHF. Looking up the rest from reference TRBV7-2 and TRBJ1-6 gives the full variable domain: GAGVSQSPSNKVTEKGKDVELRCDPISGHTALYWYRQSLGQGLEFLIYFQGNSAPDKSGLPSDRFSAERTGGSVSTLTIQRTQQEDSAVYLCASSPGTGDPSPYNSPLHFGNGTRLTVT.

The chain combines TRBV19 with TRBJ1-6; possible D gene TRBD1, 6 bases. The V and J ends lost 7 bases and 7 bases respectively, with 11 bases between them. The CDR3 consists of 13 residues. The V gene's germline CDR1 is LNHDA and CDR2 SQIVND (reference sequence). The CDR3 DNA reads TGTGCCAGTACGAGACAGGCAAATTCACCCCTCCACTTT. This sequence encodes CASTRQANSPLHF.

The rearrangement uses TRBV3-1 (or the pseudogene TRBV3-2) and TRBJ2-5, with 8 bases aligning to TRBD1. The germline V gene has CDR1 LGHDT and CDR2 YNNKEL (reference sequence). V lost 6 bases to trimming and J lost 5 bases; unmatched junction nucleotides: 8. The CDR3 contains 14 residues. The CDR3 region is CASSTDRATETQYF. CDR3 nucleotides: TGTGCCAGCAGTACGGACAGGGCGACGGAGACCCAGTACTTC.

CDR3 residues: CSASAGRTGELFF. In DNA form, the CDR3 reads TGCAGTGCTAGTGCAGGGAGGACCGGGGAGCTGTTTTTT. The chain is built from TRBV20-1 and TRBJ2-2; perhaps TRBD2 as D (6 bases). V was cut by 3 bases and J by 5 bases, with 10 bases left in between. CDR1 is DFQATT, CDR2 SNEGSKA, per germline (reference sequence). The CDR3 consists of 13 residues.

The chain has TRBV5-1 and TRBJ2-3; D might be TRBD2 (5 bases). The CDR3 totals 14 residues. V lost 4 bases to trimming and J lost 2 bases, with 11 bases between them. Germline V lookup: CDR1 SGHRS, CDR2 YFSETQ. CDR3 region: CASSDARDTDTQYF. The CDR3, as DNA: TGCGCCAGCAGCGATGCACGGGACACAGATACGCAGTATTTT. The full variable domain, rest sourced from reference TRBV5-1 and TRBJ2-3, is KAGVTQTPRYLIKTRGQQVTLSCSPISGHRSVSWYQQTPGQGLQFLFEYFSETQRNKGNFPGRFSGRQFSNSRSEMNVSTLELGDSALYLCASSDARDTDTQYFGPGTRLTVL.

The V gene is TRBV15, the J gene TRBJ1-1; 10 bases agree with TRBD1. The V and J ends lost 3 bases and 0 bases, in that order; junction bases with no gene match: 4. Germline CDR1 LNHNV, CDR2 YYDKDF (reference sequence). CDR3 size: 16 residues. The CDR3 DNA reads as TGTGCCACCAGCAGCCTGACAGGGGGCTTGAACACTGAAGCTTTCTTT. It yields the protein CATSSLTGGLNTEAFF.

This chain uses TRBV6-5 with TRBJ2-7; 7 bases fit TRBD2. The length of the CDR3 is 16 residues. Germline assignment: CDR1 MNHEY and CDR2 SVGAGI. Unmatched junction bases numbered 5, after V lost 0 bases and J lost 0 bases. CDR3 in DNA: TGTGCCAGCAGTTACTCGGGGGGGGGAAGCTCCTACGAGCAGTACGTC. Translation gives CASSYSGGGSSYEQYV.

This chain links TRBV19 with TRBJ1-2; 7 bases match TRBD1. Germline V lookup: CDR1 LNHDA, CDR2 SQIVND (reference sequence). The CDR3 contains 15 residues. J gave up 5 bases and V 4 bases, and 10 bases lay outside the gene matches. The CDR3 sequence: CASSTRDSRIYGYTF. The CDR3 nucleotides are TGTGCCAGTAGTACAAGGGACAGCCGTATTTATGGCTACACCTTC. Filled out from reference TRBV19 and TRBJ1-2, the complete variable domain reads DGGITQSPKYLFRKEGQNVTLSCEQNLNHDAMYWYRQDPGQGLRLIYYSQIVNDFQKGDIAEGYSVSREKKESFPLTVTSAQKNPTAFYLCASSTRDSRIYGYTFGSGTRLTVV.

With respect to this clone: One end of the junction varies from germline; a read error may be responsible. The chain has TRBV4-2 and TRBJ2-1; 8 bases align to TRBD1. Germline values: CDR1 LGHNA, CDR2 YNFKEQ. The CDR3 covers 14 residues. CDR3 DNA: TGTGCCAGCAGTCAAGACAGGGGTCTCGATGAGCAGTTCTTC. Its translation: CASSQDRGLDEQFF.

The chain has TRBV5-5 and TRBJ1-2; D might be TRBD1 (6 bases). V lost 0 bases and J 3 bases, leaving 9 bases between the germline ends. The germline gives CDR1 SGHKS, CDR2 YYEKEE (reference sequence). This CDR3 comprises 14 residues. In DNA form, the CDR3 reads TGTGCCAGCAGCTTGGCAGGGGACGACTATGGCTACACCTTC. Amino acid sequence: CASSLAGDDYGYTF.

The chain joins TRBV12-3 or TRBV12-4 to TRBJ2-5; TRBD1 might be the D (6 bases). The V and J ends lost 5 bases and 4 bases respectively, with 8 bases between them. CDR3 length: 12 amino acids. CDR3 DNA: TGTGCCAGCAGTGAACAGGGAGAGACCCAGTACTTC. Protein: CASSEQGETQYF.

The V and J genes are TRBV18 and TRBJ2-2; possibly TRBD1 for D (5 bases). Germline CDR1 reads KGHSH; CDR2 reads LQKENI. Trimming stripped 6 bases from V and 2 bases from J, with 13 bases between. The CDR3 runs 15 residues. CDR3 DNA sequence: TGTGCCAGCTCCCCGTTTGACAGAAACACCGGGGAGCTGTTTTTT. Protein product: CASSPFDRNTGELFF.

By share of the sample, this clone is medium-sized (0.01 to 0.1%). V and J are TRBV4-2 and TRBJ2-2; TRBD1 might be the D (6 bases). Germline CDR1 is LGHNA and CDR2 is YNFKEQ. There are 14 residues in the CDR3. V gave up 7 bases and J gave up 3 bases, with 12 bases separating them. The CDR3 protein is CASMGAGDTGELFF. CDR3 in DNA: TGTGCCAGCATGGGGGCAGGGGACACCGGGGAGCTGTTTTTT.

The chain has TRBV6-6 and TRBJ2-7; 8 bases align to TRBD1. The CDR3 has 12 amino acids. The germline V gene has CDR1 MNHNY and CDR2 SVGAGI (reference sequence). V dropped 5 bases and J dropped 6; count of bases not matched to a gene: 3. The CDR3 here is CASSGQGREQYV. CDR3 sequence (DNA): TGTGCCAGCAGTGGACAGGGTCGCGAGCAGTACGTC.

The CDR3 bases are TGTGCCAGCAGTTATTCGGGAGACCCCAATTCACCCCTCCACTTT. Its translation: CASSYSGDPNSPLHF. The rearrangement links TRBV6-5 to TRBJ1-6; D is ambiguous. Between the trimmed V and J ends, which lost 3 bases and 7 bases, there was a span of 13 bases. CDR1 and CDR2 from the germline V gene are MNHEY and SVGAGI. CDR3 length: 15 residues.

The chain carries TRBV5-1 and TRBJ1-4; 7 bases agree with TRBD1. After removal of 0 bases from V and 3 bases from J, the junction contained 2 bases not matched to a gene. The CDR3 is 15 amino acids. Germline CDR1 SGHRS, CDR2 YFSETQ. The CDR3 nucleotides are TGCGCCAGCAGCTTGGTGGGACAGCCTAATGAAAAACTGTTTTTT. It encodes CASSLVGQPNEKLFF.

The rearrangement joins TRBV12-3 or TRBV12-4 to TRBJ1-3, with D unclear. The V and J ends lost 3 bases and 2 bases respectively, with 5 bases between them. CDR3 length equals 13 residues. The CDR3 sequence is CASSFSTGNTIYF. CDR3 sequence (DNA): TGTGCCAGCAGTTTTAGTACTGGAAACACCATATATTTT.

The genes are TRBV2 and TRBJ2-2; 10 bases map to TRBD2. The CDR3 is 14 residues long. Losses at the gene ends were 4 bases for V and 9 bases for J; bases not matched to a gene: 5. Per the germline V gene, CDR1 is SNHLY and CDR2 is FYNNEI. As DNA, the CDR3 is TGTGCCAGCAGTGGGACTAGCGGAGGCAGGGAGCTGTTTTTT. As protein: CASSGTSGGRELFF.

V gene TRBV19 combines with J gene TRBJ1-6, with 8 positions matching TRBD1. The CDR3 spans 13 residues. CDR1 and CDR2 (germline): LNHDA, SQIVND (reference sequence). The junction had 5 bases not matched to a gene; V was cut back by 6 bases and J by 10 bases. CDR3 in amino acids: CASRQQGESPLHF. CDR3 coding DNA: TGTGCCAGTAGGCAACAGGGGGAATCACCCCTCCACTTT. The full variable domain, rest sourced from reference TRBV19 and TRBJ1-6, is DGGITQSPKYLFRKEGQNVTLSCEQNLNHDAMYWYRQDPGQGLRLIYYSQIVNDFQKGDIAEGYSVSREKKESFPLTVTSAQKNPTAFYLCASRQQGESPLHFGNGTRLTVT.

In this sample, this clone turned up a few times. The chain carries TRBV4-1 and TRBJ1-6; D call uncertain. Germline CDR1 MGHRA, CDR2 YSYEKL. The V end lost 2 bases, the J end lost 10 bases, and 18 bases lay between the germline ends. The CDR3 consists of 16 residues. The CDR3 protein is CASSQRGVEVGSPLHF. CDR3 bases: TGCGCCAGCAGCCAAAGAGGAGTTGAGGTCGGGTCACCCCTCCACTTT.